Sequencing of this TCR beta chain was carried out in a study of T cell changes during pregnancy in multiple sclerosis. Clones were sequenced by immunoSEQ multiplex PCR, and TCRdb holds only the in-frame ones, with some missing. The sample includes roughly 30,000 clones, 70% to 90% of them seen just once. V shed 5 bases and J 0 bases; nucleotides not matched to a gene: 1. CDR1 MNHNY and CDR2 SVGAGI come from the germline V gene (reference sequence). The CDR3 extends over 14 amino acids. The sequence was collected from a female donor with multiple sclerosis, enrolled in a pregnancy study. The chain couples TRBV6-6 to TRBJ2-5; 9 positions match TRBD2. The material sequenced was CD8+ T cells from peripheral blood mononuclear cells, taken before pregnancy. The chain's CDR3 is CASSPSGDQETQYF. CDR3 sequence (DNA): TGTGCCAGCAGTCCTAGCGGGGACCAAGAGACCCAGTACTTC.